The 24 T cell receptor beta chains reported below all come from one sample, sequenced in a study of blood T cell repertoires in COVID-19. Generated by immunoSEQ multiplex PCR, the TCRdb table keeps only in-frame clones and is missing some. This sample carries some 140,000 clones, about 80% of them seen once, and the ten largest clones take 3%. Input material: peripheral blood. These receptors all stem from a woman of 80 years or more with acute or convalescent COVID-19.

This clone was counted only a few times. The V gene is TRBV3-1 (or the pseudogene TRBV3-2), the J gene TRBJ1-3, with D uncertain. Deletions cut 0 bases from V and 0 bases from J, with 9 bases between. The germline V gene encodes CDR1 LGHDT and CDR2 YNNKEL (reference sequence). This CDR3 is built from 16 residues. CDR3 nucleotide sequence: TGTGCCAGCAGCCAAGAAAGCCGATTCTCTGGAAACACCATATATTTT. Its protein is CASSQESRFSGNTIYF.

The rearrangement uses TRBV6-5 and TRBJ1-1; possible D gene TRBD1, 5 bases. This CDR3 region has 16 residues. Germline CDR1 and CDR2: MNHEY and SVGAGI. V was cut by 2 bases and J by 0 bases, with 13 bases left in between. The CDR3 DNA is TGTGCCAGCAGTTACAAGTCAGGGCGTATGAACACTGAAGCTTTCTTT. This sequence encodes CASSYKSGRMNTEAFF.

This chain uses TRBV29-1 with TRBJ1-6; 7 bases are a match to TRBD1. CDR1 is SQVTM, CDR2 ANQGSEA, per germline. V lost 7 bases and J lost 7; bases outside the gene matches: 7. There are 13 residues in the CDR3. In DNA, the CDR3 is TGCAGCGCCCGACAGGGTCGAAATTCACCCCTCCACTTT. Residues: CSARQGRNSPLHF.

The chain is built from TRBV3-1 (or the pseudogene TRBV3-2) and TRBJ1-2; maybe TRBD1 (5 bases). Trimming took off 5 bases at V and 1 base at J, with 17 bases between the two ends. Germline CDR1 and CDR2: LGHDT and YNNKEL (reference sequence). This CDR3 comprises 16 residues. As DNA, the CDR3 is TGTGCCAGCAGCGGGGGGGGACTTCGGGATAACTATGGCTACACCTTC. Translation: CASSGGGLRDNYGYTF.

CDR3: CASSTRGQSEQYF. DNA for the CDR3: TGTGCCAGCAGTACCAGGGGGCAAAGCGAGCAGTACTTC. The chain uses TRBV6-6 and TRBJ2-7; 8 bases line up with TRBD1. After removal of 5 bases from V and 6 bases from J, the junction contained 6 bases not matched to a gene. The CDR3 is 13 amino acids. Germline V gene sequence: CDR1 MNHNY, CDR2 SVGAGI (reference sequence).

The V and J genes are TRBV5-1 and TRBJ1-6; tentative D call: TRBD1 (5 bases). V was cut by 2 bases and J by 8 bases, with 8 bases left in between. Germline lookup yields CDR1 SGHRS and CDR2 YFSETQ. The CDR3 is made up of 13 amino acids. This chain's CDR3 is CASSFDSDSPLHF. In DNA form, the CDR3 reads TGCGCCAGCAGCTTTGACAGCGATTCACCCCTCCACTTT.

V gene TRBV7-2 combines with J gene TRBJ1-5; no definite D call. V lost 5 bases and J 1 base, leaving 9 bases between the germline ends. Germline V lookup: CDR1 SGHTA, CDR2 FQGNSA. The CDR3 length is 14 residues. CDR3 sequence (DNA): TGTGCCAGCAGCGCGGTCGGGAGCAATCAGCCCCAGCATTTT. As protein: CASSAVGSNQPQHF.

This clone has only a few counts. The V gene is TRBV30, the J gene TRBJ2-3, with D possibly being TRBD1 (5 bases). V was cut by 5 bases and J by 1 base, with 13 bases left in between. This CDR3 is 14 amino acids long. The germline V gene has CDR1 GTSNPN and CDR2 SVGIG (reference sequence). In DNA, the CDR3 is TGTGCCTGGGGTCCAGGGTCGGGCACAGATACGCAGTATTTT. Translated, it gives CAWGPGSGTDTQYF.

V gene TRBV6-5 combines with J gene TRBJ1-1; 8 bases agree with TRBD1. The ends lost 6 bases at V and 10 bases at J; junction bases unmatched: 4. CDR3 length equals 11 residues. Per the germline V gene, CDR1 is MNHEY and CDR2 is SVGAGI. CDR3 bases: TGTGCCAGCAGCCAACAGGGGGGAGCTTTCTTT. This translates into CASSQQGGAFF.

This clone was detected only a few times. The chain carries TRBV7-8 and TRBJ1-6; a possible D gene is TRBD1 (6 bases). Germline V gene lookup returns CDR1 SGHVS and CDR2 FQNEAQ. This CDR3 spans 17 amino acids. Trimming pared 1 base from V and 0 bases from J, leaving 10 bases between. The CDR3 DNA reads as TGTGCCAGCAGCTTAGACAGGGCCCCCTCCTATAATTCACCCCTCCACTTT. This gives the protein CASSLDRAPSYNSPLHF.

Concerning this clone: Germline and junction disagree at one end, which may indicate a read error. V is TRBV15 and J is TRBJ1-5, with D possibly being TRBD1 (5 bases). The germline gives CDR1 LNHNV, CDR2 YYDKDF (reference sequence). The CDR3 runs 15 residues. CDR3 bases: TGCGGGGTTTCCGGGGGTAGCTACAGCAATCAGCCCCAGCATTTT. Translated: CGVSGGSYSNQPQHF. Supplemented by reference TRBV15 and TRBJ1-5, the full variable domain reads DAMVIQNPRYQVTQFGKPVTLSCSQTLNHNVMYWYQQKSSQAPKLLFHYYDKDFNNEADTPDNFQSRRPNTSFCFLDIRSPGLGDTAMYLCGVSGGSYSNQPQHFGDGTRLSIL.

The CDR3 loop is CASSEDWTDYNEQFF. The CDR3 DNA reads TGTGCCAGCAGTGAAGATTGGACAGACTACAATGAGCAGTTCTTC. V gene TRBV6-1 combines with J gene TRBJ2-1; TRBD1 might be the D (6 bases). CDR3 length: 15 residues. Trimming took 1 base from V and 3 from J, leaving 10 bases between them. The germline CDR1 and CDR2 sequences are MNHNS and SASEGT.

This sequence joins TRBV19 and TRBJ2-3; the D is unclear. Per the germline V gene, CDR1 is LNHDA and CDR2 is SQIVND (reference sequence). This CDR3 has 14 residues. Trimming left V 0 bases short and J 1 base short, with 5 bases between. CDR3: CASSIDGGTDTQYF. The CDR3 nucleotides read TGTGCCAGTAGTATAGATGGAGGCACAGATACGCAGTATTTT.

This chain links TRBV5-1 with TRBJ2-3, with 7 positions matching TRBD2. V was pared by 0 bases and J by 0 bases, with 4 bases of the junction left unmatched. From germline, CDR1 is SGHRS and CDR2 YFSETQ. The CDR3 runs to 16 residues. The CDR3 protein is CASSLVTGGSTDTQYF. CDR3 nucleotides: TGCGCCAGCAGCTTGGTCACGGGGGGAAGCACAGATACGCAGTATTTT.

This chain joins TRBV4-3 and TRBJ1-1, with a weak D call TRBD1 (5 bases). Between the trimmed V and J ends, which lost 0 bases and 10 bases, there was a span of 12 bases. This CDR3 contains 13 residues. The germline CDR1 and CDR2 sequences are LGHNA and YSLEER. The CDR3 protein is CASSQDGAAAAFF. In DNA, the CDR3 is TGCGCCAGCAGCCAAGATGGGGCCGCTGCAGCTTTCTTT.

The V call is TRBV9, the J call TRBJ2-7, with D maybe TRBD1 (6 bases). The V end lost 0 bases, the J end lost 4 bases, and 17 bases lay between the germline ends. The CDR3 covers 16 residues. CDR1 and CDR2 (germline): SGDLS, YYNGEE. CDR3 bases: TGTGCCAGCAGCGTAGCTCCCTCGACAGGTCAATACGAGCAGTACTTC. As protein: CASSVAPSTGQYEQYF.

The chain is built from TRBV6-6 and TRBJ2-7, with D maybe TRBD2 (6 bases). The CDR3 runs 13 residues. V lost 6 bases, J lost 5 bases, and 14 bases lay in between. The germline V gene encodes CDR1 MNHNY and CDR2 SVGAGI (reference sequence). For the CDR3, the DNA is TGTGCCAGCAGCTCAGTGCGGGGAAACGAGCAGTACTTC. Its protein product is CASSSVRGNEQYF.

This clone was observed once. The V and J genes are TRBV10-1 and TRBJ2-7; 7 bases line up with TRBD2. V lost 0 bases to trimming and J lost 5 bases; unmatched junction nucleotides: 4. CDR1 is WNHNN, CDR2 SYGVQD, per germline (reference sequence). This CDR3 has 14 amino acids. The CDR3 here is CASSESGTTHEQYF. In DNA, the CDR3 is TGCGCCAGCAGTGAGTCAGGGACTACCCACGAGCAGTACTTC.

A single count supports this clone. The chain has TRBV5-4 and TRBJ1-1; the D is unclear. V lost 0 bases to trimming and J lost 2 bases, with 14 bases between them. The CDR3 consists of 16 residues. Germline CDR1 SGHNT, CDR2 YYREEE (reference sequence). CDR3 residues: CASSLESRGGNTEAFF. The DNA of the CDR3 is TGTGCCAGCAGCTTGGAGAGCCGGGGAGGAAACACTGAAGCTTTCTTT.

The chain recombines TRBV2 with TRBJ1-5, with D possibly matching TRBD1 (6 bases). The CDR3 totals 15 residues. V lost 6 bases and J lost 0, with 12 bases in between. Germline CDR1 SNHLY, CDR2 FYNNEI. CDR3 in DNA: TGTGCCAGCAGATCGACAGGAGGTAGCAATCAGCCCCAGCATTTT. Encoded protein: CASRSTGGSNQPQHF.

The genes are TRBV29-1 and TRBJ2-5; 9 bases agree with TRBD1. J gave up 1 base and V 7 bases, and 13 bases lay outside the gene matches. Germline V gene data show CDR1 as SQVTM and CDR2 as ANQGSEA. The CDR3 covers 16 residues. CDR3 sequence: CSGTGQGSESQETQYF. CDR3 coding DNA: TGCAGCGGCACGGGACAGGGTTCGGAATCCCAAGAGACCCAGTACTTC.

The chain is built from TRBV18 and TRBJ1-2; the D gene is possibly TRBD1 (6 bases). V shed 6 bases and J shed 3 bases, with 11 bases lying between them. This CDR3 is built from 13 residues. Per germline, CDR1 KGHSH and CDR2 LQKENI. The chain's CDR3 is CASSFRGDYGYTF. DNA of the CDR3: TGTGCCAGCTCCTTCAGGGGTGACTATGGCTACACCTTC.

V is TRBV5-1 and J is TRBJ1-6; the D gene is possibly TRBD1 (6 bases). V lost 0 bases and J 6 bases, leaving 16 bases between the germline ends. There are 17 residues in the CDR3. Germline V gene data show CDR1 as SGHRS and CDR2 as YFSETQ. The CDR3 coding sequence is TGCGCCAGCAGCTTGGTACTGGCAGGGGCGAGTAATTCACCCCTCCACTTT. This codes for CASSLVLAGASNSPLHF.

J is TRBJ2-1 and V is TRBV10-3; no clear D. The germline gives CDR1 ENHRY, CDR2 SYGVKD. This CDR3 is 12 amino acids long. The V gene lost 2 bases and the J gene lost 6 bases, with 5 bases spanning the gap. CDR3 nucleotide sequence: TGTGCCATCAGTGAGACGGGCAATGAGCAGTTCTTC. It translates to CAISETGNEQFF.